This TCR beta chain was observed in a study of cytomegalovirus exposure and HLA in healthy donors. The wider study: For the roughly 400 genotyped donors, 75% to 90% fell within the Caucasian-associated ancestry cluster.

PCR used 60 Vbeta primers and 13 Jbeta primers. TCRdb's copy holds only in-frame clones and misses some; the assay was immunoSEQ multiplex PCR. This sample has roughly 200,000 clones, with around 74% found just once. V gave up 5 bases and J gave up 0 bases, with 11 bases separating them. Germline V gene sequence: CDR1 MDHEN, CDR2 SYDVKM. The CDR3 covers 15 residues. This clone was picked up one time. Its antigen is not known. Study-level points and caveats: There were three CMV-associated chains whose specificity for CMV antigens was confirmed in vitro. Near-uniform donor sequencing depth was presumed by presence/absence analyses. After further analysis at a later stage, roughly 16,000 TCR beta sequences were associated with HLA alleles at 0.05 false discovery rate.

Sequencing was performed on PBMCs. The clonotype was recovered from a male donor in good health and CMV-seronegative. This chain connects TRBV28 to TRBJ1-3; the D gene is possibly TRBD1 (5 bases). In nucleotides, the CDR3 is TGTGCCAGCAGTGTGACAGTCTACTCTGGAAACACCATATATTTT. Protein: CASSVTVYSGNTIYF.